The T cell receptor (beta chain) described here comes from a study of T cells in Graves' hyperthyroidism and ophthalmopathy. This clonotype was detected many times. As yet, its antigen is unknown. Amplified TCR beta CDR3 regions derived from RNA transcripts. HTBI primers were used for first-round RT-PCR of the TCR CDR3. From the multiplex PCR reads, TCRdb called clonotypes with MiXCR, one entry per CDR3 protein. The table shows hundreds of thousands of distinct CDR3 sequences, with 15% to 20% occurring only once. Used for diagnoses were clinical symptoms, serum thyroxine and TRAb, thyroid ultrasound and orbital computed tomography. The authors took PBMCs from 10 ml fresh peripheral blood. CDR1 is SNHLY, CDR2 FYNNEI, per germline. Trimming removed 4 bases at V and 6 bases at J, with 11 bases between. The CDR3 consists of 13 residues. Study-level findings and limits: A model using 13 V-J features told ophthalmopathy apart from stable hyperthyroidism.

This chain links TRBV2 with TRBJ2-3; D call uncertain. Material for sequencing was blood. The receptor was isolated from a man aged 45 to 65 with Graves' ophthalmopathy. The CDR3 sequence is CASSVSARDTQYF. The CDR3 DNA reads as TGTGCCAGCAGTGTGTCCGCTAGGGATACGCAGTATTTT.